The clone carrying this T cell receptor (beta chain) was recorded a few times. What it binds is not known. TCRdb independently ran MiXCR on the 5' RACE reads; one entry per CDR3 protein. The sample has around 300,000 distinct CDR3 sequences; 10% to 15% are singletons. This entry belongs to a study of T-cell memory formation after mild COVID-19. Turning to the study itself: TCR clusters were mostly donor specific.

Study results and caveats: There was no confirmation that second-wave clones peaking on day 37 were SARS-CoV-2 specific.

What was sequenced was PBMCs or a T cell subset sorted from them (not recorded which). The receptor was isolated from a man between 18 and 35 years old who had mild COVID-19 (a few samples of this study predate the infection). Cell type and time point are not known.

The CDR3 is CASSLLGYGNQPQHF. CDR3 DNA: TGTGCCAGCAGCTTACTCGGTTATGGCAATCAGCCCCAGCATTTT. V and J are TRBV7-2 and TRBJ1-5, with D uncertain. Germline lookup yields CDR1 SGHTA and CDR2 FQGNSA. Trimming stripped 2 bases from V and 2 bases from J, with 10 bases between. The CDR3 totals 15 residues.